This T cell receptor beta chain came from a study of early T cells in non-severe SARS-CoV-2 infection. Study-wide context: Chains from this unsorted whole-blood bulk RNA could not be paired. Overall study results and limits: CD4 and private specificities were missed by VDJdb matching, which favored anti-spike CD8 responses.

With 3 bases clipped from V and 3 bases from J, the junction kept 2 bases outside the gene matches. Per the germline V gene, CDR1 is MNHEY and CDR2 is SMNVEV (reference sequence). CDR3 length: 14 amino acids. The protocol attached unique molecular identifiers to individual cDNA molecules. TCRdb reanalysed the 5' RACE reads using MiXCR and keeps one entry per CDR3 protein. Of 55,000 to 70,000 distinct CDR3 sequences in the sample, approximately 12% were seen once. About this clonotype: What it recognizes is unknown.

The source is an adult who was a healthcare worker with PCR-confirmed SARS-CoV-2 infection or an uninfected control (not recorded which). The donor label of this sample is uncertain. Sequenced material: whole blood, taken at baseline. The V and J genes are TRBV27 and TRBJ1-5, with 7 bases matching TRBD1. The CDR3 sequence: CASSFQGVNQPQHF. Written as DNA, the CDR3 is TGTGCCAGCAGTTTTCAGGGGGTCAATCAGCCCCAGCATTTT.